These 32 T cell receptor beta chains were all obtained from the same sample, sequenced in a study of blood T cell repertoires in COVID-19. Clones were sequenced by immunoSEQ multiplex PCR, and TCRdb holds only the in-frame ones, with some missing. The table records tens of thousands of clones, roughly 80% of them present only once. The sample comprised peripheral blood. The source of these receptors is an elderly woman with acute or convalescent COVID-19.

This clone was found many times. The chain joins TRBV4-2 to TRBJ2-7; 7 bases line up with TRBD2. Germline loops: CDR1 LGHNA, CDR2 YNFKEQ. The ends lost 1 base at V and 4 bases at J; junction bases unmatched: 7. The CDR3 has 15 amino acids. CDR3 DNA: TGTGCCAGCAGCCAAGGGCAGCGGGGTCCTTACGAGCAGTACTTC. Translating gives CASSQGQRGPYEQYF.

The chain uses TRBV14 and TRBJ2-5, with TRBD2 matching 9 bases. The V gene's germline CDR1 is SGHDN and CDR2 FVKESK. CDR3 length equals 17 residues. J lost 1 base, V lost 3 bases, and 9 bases had no gene match. The CDR3 is CASSQQLTAGGQETQYF. The CDR3 DNA is TGTGCCAGCAGCCAGCAGCTTACAGCGGGGGGCCAAGAGACCCAGTACTTC.

The chain combines TRBV7-8 with TRBJ2-7, with 7 bases matching TRBD1. CDR3 size: 14 residues. V shed 4 bases and J 4 bases; nucleotides not matched to a gene: 7. From germline, CDR1 is SGHVS and CDR2 FQNEAQ. CDR3 residues: CASSSRQGRYEQYF. CDR3 sequence (DNA): TGTGCCAGCAGCTCCCGACAGGGAAGGTACGAGCAGTACTTC.

The V gene is TRBV27, the J gene TRBJ1-2, with a weak D call TRBD1 (5 bases). Trimming took 4 bases from V and 4 from J, leaving 10 bases between them. The CDR3 spans 13 residues. Germline assignment: CDR1 MNHEY and CDR2 SMNVEV (reference sequence). CDR3 loop: CASSSLGVYGYTF. The CDR3, as DNA: TGTGCCAGCAGTTCCTTAGGGGTCTATGGCTACACCTTC.

J is TRBJ2-1 and V is TRBV9; TRBD2 is a possible D gene (6 bases). The CDR3 runs to 14 residues. V was shortened by 1 base and J by 5 bases, with 10 bases between the two germline ends. Germline CDR1 reads SGDLS; CDR2 reads YYNGEE. The CDR3, as DNA: TGTGCCAGCAGCGTACCCGGGAGAGACAATGAGCAGTTCTTC. This gives the protein CASSVPGRDNEQFF. Combining the CDR3 with reference TRBV9 and TRBJ2-1 gives the whole variable domain DSGVTQTPKHLITATGQRVTLRCSPRSGDLSVYWYQQSLDQGLQFLIQYYNGEERAKGNILERFSAQQFPDLHSELNLSSLELGDSALYFCASSVPGRDNEQFFGPGTRLTVL.

A single count supports this clone. The DNA is left out, because the CDR3 cannot be placed on it with certainty; the CDR3 is given as TCRdb lists it. V usage is TRBV30 and J usage is TRBJ2-5; the listed D gene, TRBD1, was not tested against the DNA. Termini included, the CDR3 measures 15 amino acids. Germline lookup yields CDR1 GTSNPN and CDR2 SVGIG (reference sequence). The CDR3 loop is CAWSVLRAPGETQYF.

This sequence joins TRBV19 and TRBJ1-1, with a possible D match to TRBD1 (5 bases). CDR1 LNHDA and CDR2 SQIVND come from the germline V gene (reference sequence). Between the trimmed V and J ends, which lost 2 bases and 1 base, there was a span of 8 bases. This CDR3 is 14 amino acids long. The CDR3 DNA reads TGTGCCAGTAGTATACGACAGCCGAACACTGAAGCTTTCTTT. Its protein product is CASSIRQPNTEAFF. Based on the CDR3 plus reference TRBV19 and TRBJ1-1, the full variable domain is DGGITQSPKYLFRKEGQNVTLSCEQNLNHDAMYWYRQDPGQGLRLIYYSQIVNDFQKGDIAEGYSVSREKKESFPLTVTSAQKNPTAFYLCASSIRQPNTEAFFGQGTRLTVV.

The V and J genes are TRBV6-5 and TRBJ2-3, with D perhaps TRBD2 (6 bases). CDR1 MNHEY and CDR2 SVGAGI come from the germline V gene. This CDR3 is 13 amino acids long. Trimming removed 7 bases from V and 2 bases from J, with 10 bases in between. CDR3 amino acids: CASKDYFTDTQYF. CDR3 coding DNA: TGTGCCAGCAAGGACTACTTCACAGATACGCAGTATTTT.

In its sample, this clone was seen a few times. The genes are TRBV5-8 and TRBJ2-3; TRBD2 matches 9 bases. The CDR3 totals 16 residues. Looked up from germline, CDR1 is SGHTS and CDR2 is YDEGEE. V shed 4 bases and J 3 bases; nucleotides not matched to a gene: 9. DNA of the CDR3: TGTGCCAGCAGCCCTGGGGTCGCGGGAGGGACAGATACGCAGTATTTT. This encodes CASSPGVAGGTDTQYF. The variable domain in full, with the rest retrieved from reference TRBV5-8 and TRBJ2-3, is EAGVTQSPTHLIKTRGQQATLRCSPISGHTSVYWYQQALGLGLQFLLWYDEGEERNRGNFPPRFSGRQFPNYSSELNVNALELEDSALYLCASSPGVAGGTDTQYFGPGTRLTVL.

V is TRBV24-1 and J is TRBJ1-1; D not certain. The CDR3 runs to 14 residues. Trimming cost V 3 bases and J 3 bases, with 10 bases left between them. Looked up from germline, CDR1 is KGHDR and CDR2 is SFDVKD. The CDR3 DNA follows: TGTGCCACCAGTGATACCAGGTGGGACACTGAAGCTTTCTTT. It yields the protein CATSDTRWDTEAFF.

This sequence joins TRBV29-1 and TRBJ2-1; 10 bases line up with TRBD2. The CDR3 sequence is 19 residues long. The ends lost 6 bases at V and 6 bases at J; junction bases unmatched: 23. Germline V gene lookup returns CDR1 SQVTM and CDR2 ANQGSEA. The CDR3: CSVDRGLAEGGPGFNEQFF. In DNA, the CDR3 is TGCAGCGTGGACCGTGGACTAGCGGAAGGTGGCCCTGGGTTCAATGAGCAGTTCTTC.

This chain uses TRBV28 with TRBJ2-7; 10 bases are shared with TRBD2. CDR1 is MDHEN and CDR2 is SYDVKM in the germline V gene. This CDR3 is 14 amino acids long. V lost 6 bases and J lost 3; bases outside the gene matches: 5. The DNA for the CDR3 is TGTGCCAGCAGGGGGGGACTAGCGAGCTACGAGCAGTACTTC. Translation: CASRGGLASYEQYF.

The rearrangement uses TRBV25-1 and TRBJ1-2; possibly TRBD1 for D (6 bases). Per germline, CDR1 MGHDK and CDR2 SYGVNS. V lost 7 bases, J lost 3 bases, and 12 bases lay in between. The CDR3 length is 13 residues. In DNA, the CDR3 is TGTGCCAGCATTGGGGACACCTACTATGGCTACACCTTC. Translating it yields CASIGDTYYGYTF.

The chain employs TRBV11-2 and TRBJ1-1; D unresolved. V lost 3 bases and J lost 4, with 15 bases in between. Germline loops: CDR1 SGHAT, CDR2 FQNNGV. The CDR3 loop spans 15 amino acids. CDR3 residues: CASSLFTRGSTEAFF. In DNA, the CDR3 is TGTGCCAGCAGCTTGTTCACGCGCGGATCCACTGAAGCTTTCTTT.

The chain recombines TRBV5-1 with TRBJ2-1; maybe TRBD1 (5 bases). Trimming shortened V by 0 bases and J by 8 bases, and 18 bases separated the two germline ends. CDR1 SGHRS and CDR2 YFSETQ come from the germline V gene. The CDR3 consists of 16 residues. DNA of the CDR3: TGCGCCAGCAGCTTGGTGGGGCCCCCAGAGTCGCATGAGCAGTTCTTC. Its translation is CASSLVGPPESHEQFF.

The chain employs TRBV5-6 and TRBJ1-2; D is unclear. The V and J ends lost 2 bases and 4 bases respectively, with 12 bases between them. There are 14 residues in the CDR3. CDR1 is SGHDT, CDR2 YYEEEE, per germline. CDR3 nucleotides: TGTGCCAGCAGCTTTGGGCAGTTACTCTATGGCTACACCTTC. Its protein is CASSFGQLLYGYTF.

The genes are TRBV5-6 and TRBJ2-5; 8 bases fit TRBD2. CDR1 and CDR2 from the germline V gene are SGHDT and YYEEEE. The ends lost 4 bases at V and 0 bases at J; junction bases unmatched: 5. The CDR3 is made up of 15 amino acids. Written as DNA, the CDR3 is TGTGCCAGCAGCCTTCCGGGACTAGACCAAGAGACCCAGTACTTC. It specifies CASSLPGLDQETQYF.

The chain is built from TRBV9 and TRBJ2-1, with 12 positions matching TRBD1. The V segment lost 0 bases and the J segment 7 bases; nucleotides outside the gene matches: 5. This CDR3 region has 16 residues. The germline V gene encodes CDR1 SGDLS and CDR2 YYNGEE. The CDR3 nucleotides read TGTGCCAGCAGCGTAGTAGGGACAGGGGGCTGGAATGAGCAGTTCTTC. This sequence encodes CASSVVGTGGWNEQFF. The full variable domain, in which reference TRBV9 and TRBJ2-1 provide the parts outside the CDR3, is DSGVTQTPKHLITATGQRVTLRCSPRSGDLSVYWYQQSLDQGLQFLIQYYNGEERAKGNILERFSAQQFPDLHSELNLSSLELGDSALYFCASSVVGTGGWNEQFFGPGTRLTVL.

The rearrangement uses TRBV15 and TRBJ2-1; D ambiguous. The CDR3 spans 12 residues. V lost 1 base, J lost 8 bases, and 6 bases lay in between. The germline V gene has CDR1 LNHNV and CDR2 YYDKDF (reference sequence). CDR3 residues: CATSRVGYEQFF. The CDR3 coding sequence is TGTGCCACCAGCAGAGTCGGGTATGAGCAGTTCTTC.

This chain uses TRBV24-1 with TRBJ2-2; 12 nucleotides agree with TRBD1. The V gene end was trimmed by 7 bases and the J gene end by 6 bases; junction bases not matched to a gene: 8. Germline CDR1 and CDR2: KGHDR and SFDVKD. The CDR3 spans 16 residues. The CDR3 sequence: CATRAPGQGASGELFF. For the CDR3, the DNA is TGTGCCACCAGAGCTCCGGGACAGGGGGCATCCGGGGAGCTGTTTTTT.

The chain couples TRBV21-1 to TRBJ1-3; the table names TRBD1, a call not compared with the DNA. TRBV21-1 counts as a pseudogene. CDR3 length: 19 residues. CDR3: CASSDRKVRTGISGNTIYF. The DNA for the CDR3 is TGTGCCAGCAGCGACCGCAAAGTGCGGACAGGGATCTCTGGAAACACCATATATTTT.

The chain is built from TRBV4-3 and TRBJ2-5; 9 nucleotides line up with TRBD2. The CDR3 is 17 amino acids. Germline V CDR1 and CDR2: LGHNA, YSLEER. V was clipped by 0 bases and J by 5 bases; unmatched bases: 10. CDR3 amino acids: CASSQDSLAGRGETQYF. The CDR3 coding sequence is TGCGCCAGCAGCCAAGATTCCCTAGCGGGACGCGGGGAGACCCAGTACTTC.

The J gene is TRBJ1-5, the V gene TRBV10-3; D is possibly TRBD1 (6 bases). Germline CDR1 and CDR2: ENHRY and SYGVKD. Trimming shortened V by 10 bases and J by 4 bases, and 17 bases separated the two germline ends. This CDR3 is built from 14 residues. The CDR3 region has the DNA TGTGCCACCCGAGGGGAGGGGGAAAATCAGCCCCAGCATTTT. Protein: CATRGEGENQPQHF.

V is TRBV5-6 and J is TRBJ1-5; D perhaps matches TRBD1 (6 bases). The CDR3 extends over 18 amino acids. Trimming shortened V by 2 bases and J by 3 bases, and 21 bases separated the two germline ends. Germline V lookup: CDR1 SGHDT, CDR2 YYEEEE. CDR3 in amino acids: CASSFQFAAGVINQPQHF. The DNA for the CDR3 is TGTGCCAGCAGCTTTCAGTTCGCGGCAGGGGTTATCAATCAGCCCCAGCATTTT. Full variable domain (rest looked up from reference TRBV5-6 and TRBJ1-5): DAGVTQSPTHLIKTRGQQVTLRCSPKSGHDTVSWYQQALGQGPQFIFQYYEEEERQRGNFPDRFSGHQFPNYSSELNVNALLLGDSALYLCASSFQFAAGVINQPQHFGDGTRLSIL.

The J gene is TRBJ2-3, the V gene TRBV12-3 or TRBV12-4; 10 bases map to TRBD1. V was clipped by 5 bases and J by 7 bases; unmatched bases: 3. This CDR3 comprises 13 residues. The CDR3 is CASSPTGGNTQYF. CDR3 in DNA: TGTGCCAGCAGTCCGACAGGGGGCAATACGCAGTATTTT.

The rearrangement links TRBV19 to TRBJ2-3, with D possibly matching TRBD2 (5 bases). With 3 bases removed from V and 0 bases from J, the gap between germline ends came to 10 bases. CDR1 is LNHDA and CDR2 is SQIVND in the germline V gene (reference sequence). The CDR3 loop spans 15 amino acids. The CDR3 DNA sequence: TGTGCCAGTAGTATTGGCGGGCCTAGCACAGATACGCAGTATTTT. It is translated as CASSIGGPSTDTQYF.

This clone was observed once. V is TRBV5-4 and J is TRBJ2-7, with 8 nucleotides matching TRBD2. The CDR3 has 15 residues. Per germline, CDR1 SGHNT and CDR2 YYREEE (reference sequence). V lost 1 base and J lost 2; bases outside the gene matches: 5. This CDR3 reads CASSLFLGRAYEQYF. The CDR3 DNA reads TGTGCCAGCAGCTTGTTTCTCGGGAGGGCCTACGAGCAGTACTTC.

The chain recombines TRBV27 with TRBJ2-4, with TRBD2 matching 11 bases. After removal of 6 bases from V and 3 bases from J, the junction contained 10 bases not matched to a gene. The CDR3 has 17 amino acids. Germline V gene data show CDR1 as MNHEY and CDR2 as SMNVEV (reference sequence). CDR3 protein: CASSNAGLADDKNIQYF. DNA for the CDR3: TGTGCCAGCAGCAACGCGGGACTAGCGGACGACAAAAACATTCAGTACTTC.

The V gene is TRBV6-5, the J gene TRBJ1-4, with TRBD1 matching over 7 bases. The CDR3 spans 14 residues. The ends lost 6 bases at V and 5 bases at J; junction bases unmatched: 6. In germline, CDR1 is MNHEY, CDR2 SVGAGI. The CDR3 DNA reads as TGTGCCAGCAGACCACAGGGGTTAAATGAAAAACTGTTTTTT. It specifies CASRPQGLNEKLFF.

This chain links TRBV2 with TRBJ1-5; TRBD1 might be the D (6 bases). Germline loops: CDR1 SNHLY, CDR2 FYNNEI. V was trimmed by 4 bases and J by 5 bases, leaving 12 bases between them. This CDR3 spans 14 amino acids. CDR3 in DNA: TGTGCCAGCAGTGGGTGGGGGCTACATCAGCCCCAGCATTTT. The encoded protein is CASSGWGLHQPQHF. Complete variable domain (other parts from reference TRBV2 and TRBJ1-5): EPEVTQTPSHQVTQMGQEVILRCVPISNHLYFYWYRQILGQKVEFLVSFYNNEISEKSEIFDDQFSVERPDGSNFTLKIRSTKLEDSAMYFCASSGWGLHQPQHFGDGTRLSIL.

The V gene is TRBV4-1, the J gene TRBJ1-4; D gene ambiguous. The CDR3 is 15 amino acids. Trimming pared 2 bases from V and 0 bases from J, leaving 7 bases between. The germline CDR1 and CDR2 sequences are MGHRA and YSYEKL. The CDR3 region has the DNA TGCGCCAGCAGCCAACCAAGCACAACTAATGAAAAACTGTTTTTT. Translating it yields CASSQPSTTNEKLFF.

This chain connects TRBV19 to TRBJ1-2; TRBD1 is a possible D gene (5 bases). The CDR3 length is 13 residues. Germline V gene sequence: CDR1 LNHDA, CDR2 SQIVND (reference sequence). V was trimmed by 7 bases and J by 1 base, leaving 10 bases between them. The CDR3 reads CASKGRDNYGYTF. DNA for the CDR3: TGTGCCAGTAAGGGCAGGGATAACTATGGCTACACCTTC.